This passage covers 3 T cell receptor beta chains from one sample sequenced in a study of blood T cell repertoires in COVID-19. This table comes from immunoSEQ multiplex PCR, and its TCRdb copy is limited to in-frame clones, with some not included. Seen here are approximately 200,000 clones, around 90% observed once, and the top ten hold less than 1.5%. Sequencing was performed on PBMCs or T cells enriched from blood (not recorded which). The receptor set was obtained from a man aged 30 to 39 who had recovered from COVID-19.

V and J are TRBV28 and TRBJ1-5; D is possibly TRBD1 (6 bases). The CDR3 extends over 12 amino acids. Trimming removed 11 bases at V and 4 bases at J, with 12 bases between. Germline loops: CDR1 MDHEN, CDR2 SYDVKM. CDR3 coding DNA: TGTGCCCAGGGGAACAGGAATCAGCCCCAGCATTTT. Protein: CAQGNRNQPQHF.

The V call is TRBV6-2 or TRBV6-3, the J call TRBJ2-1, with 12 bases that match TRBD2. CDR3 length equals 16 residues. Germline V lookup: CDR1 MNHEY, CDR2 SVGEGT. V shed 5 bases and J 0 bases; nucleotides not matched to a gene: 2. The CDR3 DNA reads TGTGCCAGCAGTGGACTAGCGGGACTCTCCTACAATGAGCAGTTCTTC. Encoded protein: CASSGLAGLSYNEQFF.

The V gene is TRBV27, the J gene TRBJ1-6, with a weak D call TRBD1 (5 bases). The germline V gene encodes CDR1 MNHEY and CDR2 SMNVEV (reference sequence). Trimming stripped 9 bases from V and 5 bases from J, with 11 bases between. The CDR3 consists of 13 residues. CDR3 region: CASKGLHNSPLHF. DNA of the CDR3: TGTGCCAGTAAGGGACTGCATAATTCACCCCTCCACTTT.